Described below is a single T cell receptor (beta chain) sequence and its context. These data originate in a study of blood T cell repertoires in COVID-19. Looking at the study overall: Acute and convalescent COVID-19 samples came from the United States, Italy and Spain.

Per the original methods: Reference gene primer amplification yielded estimated nucleated cell counts. Produced via immunoSEQ multiplex PCR; TCRdb's table is partial and in-frame only. V, J and clone size reflect that table, while D and trimming were determined from the DNA. The sample holds around 700,000 clones, around 90% seen once. The CDR3 runs to 15 residues. The germline V gene has CDR1 MDHEN and CDR2 SYDVKM. V shed 5 bases and J shed 4 bases, with 17 bases lying between them. Sequenced: peripheral blood. The receptor comes from a woman aged 18-29 years with acute or convalescent COVID-19. The rearrangement uses TRBV28 and TRBJ1-2; D gene unclear. CDR3 DNA sequence: TGTGCCAGCAGTCCCCGGTCCGATGAAATCTATGGCTACACCTTC. This translates into CASSPRSDEIYGYTF.